These T cell receptor beta chains were read from a single sample in a study of blood T cells in healthy people across ages. TCRdb redid the calling of the 5' RACE reads with MiXCR, one entry per CDR3 protein. The profile shows over 950,000 distinct CDR3 sequences, 30% to 40% of them singletons. The source material was blood. The receptors here all came from a young man in good health. The CDR3 runs from the conserved cysteine through the conserved F or W. The D gene is left open where the match is weak.

TRBJ1-4	-	TRBV12-3/TRBV12-4	CASSLNRVLSNEKLFF
TRBJ2-7	-	TRBV11-2	CASSLARSSSEQYF
TRBJ2-1	-	TRBV2	CASSECNEQFF
TRBJ2-5	-	TRBV16	CASSQLHQETQYF
-	-	TRBV6-5	CASSRGSIIYNEQYF
TRBJ2-1	-	TRBV25-1	CASSEGGYEQFF
TRBJ2-2	-	TRBV6-1	CASSARHTGELFF
TRBJ1-1	-	TRBV7-3	CASSLLGGNTEAFF
TRBJ2-5	-	TRBV11-2	CASSPQVVSETQYF
TRBJ2-4	TRBD1	TRBV10-3	CAISGQELLAKNIQYF
TRBJ1-1	TRBD1	TRBV20-1	CSAKKGGMNTEAFF
TRBJ2-1	TRBD2	TRBV27	CASSLWTSGVNEQFF
TRBJ2-3	TRBD1	TRBV5-1	CASSLGTGIAGTQYF
TRBJ1-1	-	TRBV7-2	CASSLARPKNTEAFF
TRBJ1-2	-	TRBV5-5	CASSLAHPPANYGCTF
TRBJ1-2	TRBD1	TRBV5-5	CASIGTGDYGYTF
TRBJ1-4	-	TRBV4-1	CASSLPFNEKLFF
TRBJ1-4	-	TRBV12-5	CASGLDRGTEGEKLFF
TRBJ2-3	-	TRBV9	CASSEGVAASTDTQYF
TRBJ2-7	-	TRBV6-5	CASQKGVSSLGQYF
TRBJ2-1	-	TRBV20-1	CSATGRSYNEQFF
TRBJ1-2	-	TRBV6-1	CASSGGPGSNYGYTF
TRBJ2-1	TRBD1	TRBV20-1	CSGLGTGGQDEQFF
TRBJ2-2	TRBD1	TRBV10-3	CATTGTGNTGELFF
TRBJ2-1	-	TRBV12-3/TRBV12-4	CASSLVPPVEQFF
-	-	TRBV4-3	CASSQNLDGQETQFF
TRBJ1-1	-	TRBV18	CASPPFGQQRTEAFF
TRBJ1-1	-	TRBV4-1	CASSQGKVNTEAFF
TRBJ2-5	-	TRBV27	CASSFLGWSSSNEQYF
TRBJ1-1	-	TRBV12-3/TRBV12-4	CASSRGAVAFF
TRBJ1-2	TRBD1	TRBV27	CASSLSRHGQGALGYTF
TRBJ1-1	-	TRBV7-9	CASSLYKLDGAEAFF
TRBJ2-4	-	TRBV11-1	CASSSSAPSTGNIQYF
TRBJ2-7	-	TRBV5-5	CASSLDSAYEQYF
TRBJ2-3	-	TRBV5-1	CASRDRGSDTQYF
TRBJ1-2	-	TRBV3-1	CASSQGAGGGYTF
TRBJ1-5	-	TRBV3-1	CASSQDIGDGQPQHF
TRBJ1-1	-	TRBV27	CASSSPSLTTEAFF
TRBJ1-2	TRBD1	TRBV20-1	CSAGDRVGYGYTF
TRBJ2-3	-	TRBV6-5	CASSYEGTSTDTQYF
TRBJ1-5	TRBD1	TRBV7-9	CASSPSTGGEQPQHF
TRBJ2-3	-	TRBV25-1	CASTPTGRITDTQYF